This TCR beta chain appears in the sequencing data of a study of T cell repertoires in ileal Crohn's disease. The wider study: M6 samples are neoterminal ileum biopsies from postoperative colonoscopy. The study's findings and limits: Active smokers at surgery had more clonal expansions than non-smokers. High-frequency clones were more common in sorted CD8 than CD4 cells.

Time point: neoterminal ileum biopsy at postoperative endoscopy, about 6 months after surgery. Trimming removed 2 bases from V and 4 bases from J, with 9 bases in between. CDR1 is WSHSY and CDR2 is SAAADI in the germline V gene. The CDR3 length is 14 residues. On this clone: What it binds is not known.

The method was immunoSEQ multiplex PCR; TCRdb's version includes in-frame clones alone and lacks a portion of them. The sample includes some 10,000 clones, roughly 80% of them seen just once. What was sequenced was ileal tissue. The sequence was obtained from an adult with Crohn's disease. J is TRBJ1-5 and V is TRBV10-2; tentative D call: TRBD1 (5 bases). The DNA of the CDR3 is TGCGCCAGCAGTGAGAACGGGGGAAATCAGCCCCAGCATTTT. Protein: CASSENGGNQPQHF.